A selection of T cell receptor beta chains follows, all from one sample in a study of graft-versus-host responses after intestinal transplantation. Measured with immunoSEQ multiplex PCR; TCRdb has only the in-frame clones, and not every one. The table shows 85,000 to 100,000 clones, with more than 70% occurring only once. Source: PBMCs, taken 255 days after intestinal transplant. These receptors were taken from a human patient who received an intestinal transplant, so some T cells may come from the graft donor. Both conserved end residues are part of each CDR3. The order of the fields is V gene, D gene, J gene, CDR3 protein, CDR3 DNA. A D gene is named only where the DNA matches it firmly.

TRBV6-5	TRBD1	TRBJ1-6	CASSRQGGGISPLHF	TGTGCCAGCAGCCGACAGGGGGGTGGCATTTCACCCCTCCACTTT
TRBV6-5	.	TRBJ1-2	CASSYSSLGGYGYTF	TGTGCCAGCAGTTATTCCTCACTGGGGGGCTATGGCTACACCTTC
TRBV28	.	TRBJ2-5	CASSLSQGREETQYF	TGTGCCAGCAGTTTATCCCAGGGGCGGGAGGAGACCCAGTACTTC
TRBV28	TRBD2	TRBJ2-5	CASSAGGRETQYF	TGTGCCAGCAGCGCGGGGGGTCGGGAGACCCAGTACTTC
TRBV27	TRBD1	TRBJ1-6	CASTSTFWPGQLNSPLHF	TGTGCCAGCACTAGCACATTTTGGCCGGGACAGCTAAATTCACCCCTCCACTTT
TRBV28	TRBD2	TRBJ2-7	CASRPRLAEYEQYF	TGTGCCAGCAGACCCCGACTAGCCGAGTACGAGCAGTACTTC
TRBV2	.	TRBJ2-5	CASNTRETQYF	TGTGCCAGCAATACACGGGAGACCCAGTACTTC
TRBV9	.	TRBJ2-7	CASSLAGELTYEQYF	TGTGCCAGCAGCTTAGCAGGGGAACTAACCTACGAGCAGTACTTC
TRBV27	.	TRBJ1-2	CASSPEGGLYGYTF	TGTGCCAGCAGCCCTGAGGGGGGGTTATATGGCTACACCTTC
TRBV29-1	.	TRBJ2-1	CSVEDGPDLQFF	TGCAGCGTTGAAGATGGGCCCGATCTGCAGTTCTTC
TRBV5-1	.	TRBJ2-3	CASSLFSGDGSTDTQYF	TGCGCCAGCAGCTTGTTTTCTGGGGACGGATCCACAGATACGCAGTATTTT
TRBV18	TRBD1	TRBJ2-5	CASSPSRGPGETQYF	TGTGCCAGCTCACCGAGTAGGGGGCCTGGGGAGACCCAGTACTTC
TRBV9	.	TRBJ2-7	CASSVGEQGGHEQYF	TGTGCCAGCAGCGTAGGCGAACAGGGAGGCCACGAGCAGTACTTC
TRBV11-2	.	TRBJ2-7	CASSLEFSSYEQYF	TGTGCCAGCAGCTTAGAGTTCAGCTCCTACGAGCAGTACTTC
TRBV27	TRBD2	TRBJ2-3	CASSLKERGGTDTQYF	TGTGCCAGCAGTTTGAAGGAGCGGGGGGGCACAGATACGCAGTATTTT
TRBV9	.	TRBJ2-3	CASSVVGLLTDTQYF	TGTGCCAGCAGCGTAGTCGGCCTTCTCACAGATACGCAGTATTTT
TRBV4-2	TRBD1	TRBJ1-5	CASSQETGQVNQPQHF	TGTGCCAGCAGCCAAGAGACTGGACAGGTCAATCAGCCCCAGCATTTT